This T cell receptor (beta chain) was retrieved from a study of OX40 agonist ivuxolimab in advanced cancers. Sequencing was performed with immunoSEQ multiplex PCR; in TCRdb, only in-frame clones are kept and a portion is missing. Among about 59,000 clones listed, less than 85% were seen once. Per germline, CDR1 MDHEN and CDR2 SYDVKM. This CDR3 has 14 residues. Trimming removed 5 bases at V and 4 bases at J, with 11 bases between. The genes are TRBV28 and TRBJ2-2; D call uncertain. The receptor was derived from an adult with an advanced solid tumor such as melanoma, head and neck, liver or kidney cancer. The material sequenced was CD4+ or CD8+ T cells sorted from blood, taken in a trial of the OX40 agonist ivuxolimab. The CDR3 DNA sequence: TGTGCCAGCAGTGAACCAACCCGCACCGGGGAGCTGTTTTTT. Its translation is CASSEPTRTGELFF. Supplemented by reference TRBV28 and TRBJ2-2, the full variable domain reads DVKVTQSSRYLVKRTGEKVFLECVQDMDHENMFWYRQDPGLGLRLIYFSYDVKMKEKGDIPEGYSVSREKKERFSLILESASTNQTSMYLCASSEPTRTGELFFGEGSRLTVL.